The 13 T cell receptor beta chains in this list originate from one sample, sequenced in a study of blood T cell repertoires in COVID-19 (dated by TCRdb to the early 2020s). Receptor libraries were prepared by the immunoSEQ multiplex PCR assay. TCRdb limited this immuneACCESS table to in-frame rearrangements with V and J called. A share of clones is missing; checked studies link under half to unresolved V genes, and the rest is unexplained. In all, the sample holds 220,000 or so clones, and approximately 90% of those were seen once. The ten largest clones represent around 0.87% of the sample. Sample: PBMCs or T cells enriched from blood (not recorded which). These receptor sequences come from a man aged 50 to 59 who had been exposed to COVID-19.

The chain employs TRBV11-3 and TRBJ2-6; no clear D gene. The germline gives CDR1 SGHNT, CDR2 YENEEA. The CDR3 extends over 15 amino acids. Deletions cut 1 base from V and 2 bases from J, with 6 bases between. The CDR3 reads CASSLAVTGANVLTF. CDR3 DNA: TGTGCCAGCAGCTTAGCAGTAACTGGGGCCAACGTCCTGACTTTC. The variable domain in full, with the rest retrieved from reference TRBV11-3 and TRBJ2-6, is EAGVVQSPRYKIIEKKQPVAFWCNPISGHNTLYWYLQNLGQGPELLIRYENEEAVDDSQLPKDRFSAERLKGVDSTLKIQPAELGDSAVYLCASSLAVTGANVLTFGAGSRLTVL.

This sequence joins TRBV18 and TRBJ1-2; D is undetermined. The CDR3 extends over 13 amino acids. Germline CDR1 KGHSH, CDR2 LQKENI. V shed 3 bases and J shed 2 bases, with 7 bases lying between them. The CDR3 loop is CASSPPLNYGYTF. CDR3 nucleotides: TGTGCCAGCTCACCCCCTCTAAACTATGGCTACACCTTC. Full variable domain (rest looked up from reference TRBV18 and TRBJ1-2): NAGVMQNPRHLVRRRGQEARLRCSPMKGHSHVYWYRQLPEEGLKFMVYLQKENIIDESGMPKERFSAEFPKEGPSILRIQQVVRGDSAAYFCASSPPLNYGYTFGSGTRLTVV.

The chain is built from TRBV27 and TRBJ1-6; 11 bases agree with TRBD1. The CDR3 has 21 residues. The trim removed 5 bases at V and 0 bases at J, leaving 15 bases unmatched. Germline V gene lookup returns CDR1 MNHEY and CDR2 SMNVEV (reference sequence). This CDR3 reads CASSIGRTGGALSSYNSPLHF. The CDR3 DNA is TGTGCCAGCAGTATAGGGAGGACAGGGGGCGCTTTGAGCTCCTATAATTCACCCCTCCACTTT.

This chain connects TRBV28 to TRBJ1-3; 8 bases fit TRBD1. Germline assignment: CDR1 MDHEN and CDR2 SYDVKM. Germline trimming cut 9 bases from V and 4 bases from J; bases unmatched to any gene: 8. This CDR3 is built from 14 residues. The CDR3 nucleotides read TGTGCCAGTAATGTTCAGGGGGCAGGAAACACCATATATTTT. Protein sequence: CASNVQGAGNTIYF.

The chain couples TRBV7-2 to TRBJ2-7; 8 bases align to TRBD1. After removal of 3 bases from V and 0 bases from J, the junction contained 7 bases not matched to a gene. The CDR3 is made up of 16 amino acids. In germline, CDR1 is SGHTA, CDR2 FQGNSA. The CDR3 sequence is CASSFSGTGDSYEQYF. CDR3 in DNA: TGTGCCAGCAGCTTCTCCGGGACAGGAGACTCCTACGAGCAGTACTTC.

This chain connects TRBV24-1 to TRBJ1-1; TRBD1 might be the D (5 bases). Trimming pared 2 bases from V and 1 base from J, leaving 10 bases between. This CDR3 has 15 amino acids. CDR1 is KGHDR, CDR2 SFDVKD, per germline. CDR3 residues: CATSDSTTGNTEAFF. CDR3 coding DNA: TGTGCCACCAGTGATTCAACAACAGGGAACACTGAAGCTTTCTTT.

This chain joins TRBV5-8 and TRBJ1-2, with D hard to call. V was trimmed by 1 base and J by 2 bases, leaving 6 bases between them. Germline CDR1 and CDR2: SGHTS and YDEGEE. This CDR3 region has 13 residues. The CDR3 region is CASSLYGNYGYTF. For the CDR3, the DNA is TGTGCCAGCAGCTTGTACGGGAACTATGGCTACACCTTC. Using reference TRBV5-8 and TRBJ1-2 for the parts outside the CDR3, the full variable domain is EAGVTQSPTHLIKTRGQQATLRCSPISGHTSVYWYQQALGLGLQFLLWYDEGEERNRGNFPPRFSGRQFPNYSSELNVNALELEDSALYLCASSLYGNYGYTFGSGTRLTVV.

The chain joins TRBV28 to TRBJ1-5; 8 positions match TRBD1. CDR3 length equals 15 residues. Germline CDR1 reads MDHEN; CDR2 reads SYDVKM. V shed 8 bases, J shed 7 bases, and the junction held 13 bases outside the gene matches. CDR3 sequence: CASGRTGITGQPQHF. The CDR3 nucleotides are TGTGCCAGCGGGAGGACAGGGATTACGGGCCAGCCCCAGCATTTT.

CDR3 amino acids: CASSFLGAAGASGANVLTF. The CDR3 nucleotides read TGCGCCAGCAGCTTTCTGGGAGCGGCGGGGGCTTCTGGGGCCAACGTCCTGACTTTC. The chain uses TRBV5-1 and TRBJ2-6, with D possibly TRBD2 on 7 matching bases. The CDR3 length is 19 residues. Per germline, CDR1 SGHRS and CDR2 YFSETQ. V lost 2 bases, J lost 1 base, and 19 bases lay in between.

The chain carries TRBV19 and TRBJ1-1; 7 nucleotides align to TRBD1. This CDR3 comprises 14 residues. CDR1 is LNHDA and CDR2 is SQIVND in the germline V gene (reference sequence). V shed 9 bases and J 0 bases; nucleotides not matched to a gene: 7. The DNA for the CDR3 is TGTGCCAGCATGGGACAGATCATGAACACTGAAGCTTTCTTT. It codes for CASMGQIMNTEAFF.

The J gene is TRBJ2-7, the V gene TRBV5-1, with 7 bases identical to TRBD1. The CDR3 runs to 13 residues. Looked up from germline, CDR1 is SGHRS and CDR2 is YFSETQ. The V and J ends lost 0 bases and 6 bases, in that order; junction bases with no gene match: 3. CDR3 in amino acids: CASSLEGASEQYV. The CDR3 DNA reads TGCGCCAGCAGCTTGGAGGGGGCTTCCGAGCAGTACGTC.

This chain connects TRBV6-5 to TRBJ1-3; D unclear. Per germline, CDR1 MNHEY and CDR2 SVGAGI. V was pared by 0 bases and J by 0 bases, with 9 bases between. CDR3 length equals 16 residues. In DNA form, the CDR3 reads TGTGCCAGCAGTTACTCGATTCAGTTCTCTGGAAACACCATATATTTT. It codes for CASSYSIQFSGNTIYF.

This clone appeared once. V and J are TRBV25-1 and TRBJ2-1; perhaps TRBD1 as D (5 bases). V lost 3 bases and J lost 4, with 10 bases in between. The CDR3 length is 14 residues. Germline-derived CDR1 and CDR2 are MGHDK and SYGVNS. The CDR3 DNA is TGTGCCAGCAGTGACGTTGGGGCTTACAATGAGCAGTTCTTC. Protein product: CASSDVGAYNEQFF.